The clone carrying this T cell receptor beta chain came up a few times. V gave up 5 bases and J gave up 1 base; unmatched junction bases: 5. CDR3 length: 16 amino acids. CDR1 and CDR2 from the germline V gene are MNHEY and SMNVEV (reference sequence). This entry is derived from a study of blood T cells in healthy people across ages. A second roughly 6 to 11 cycle PCR used barcoded and J-beta primers. Each cDNA molecule received a tag from a template-switch adaptor that had 12 random nucleotides. A single record per CDR3 protein comes from TCRdb applying MiXCR to the 5' RACE reads. The sample has about 1.5 million distinct CDR3 sequences, about 42% seen once; the top ten hold about 3.8%.

V and J are TRBV27 and TRBJ2-5; 12 bases align to TRBD2. The sequence derives from a woman under 30 in good health. Sequencing used blood. For the CDR3, the DNA is TGTGCCAGCAGTCCCCTAGCGGGGGGGCCCCAAGAGACCCAGTACTTC. Protein: CASSPLAGGPQETQYF.